Ten or more counts support the clone carrying this TCR beta chain. The antigen is unknown. The CDR3 length is 12 residues. Germline CDR1 ENHRY, CDR2 SYGVKD. V lost 4 bases and J 10 bases, leaving 11 bases between the germline ends. Whole-study findings and limits: Whole repertoires were not studied in the larger cohort, only one V-J beta rearrangement.

TCRdb redid the calling of the 5' RACE reads with MiXCR, one entry per CDR3 protein. The repertoire has around 30,000 distinct CDR3 sequences, 25% to 30% of them found once; the top ten carry about 2.3%. Treg sorting used a CD4+CD25+CD127-/low gate. The sample comprised tumor-infiltrating Tregs sorted from the breast tumor. This TCR was sampled from a female donor with breast cancer. V is TRBV10-3 and J is TRBJ1-3; perhaps TRBD1 as D (5 bases). The DNA for the CDR3 is TGTGCCATCAGTGGGACATCAGGGACCATATATTTT. This sequence encodes CAISGTSGTIYF.